The source of this T cell receptor beta chain is a study of T cell repertoires in cytomegalovirus infection. TCRdb re-called the reads through MiXCR, storing one row per CDR3 protein. The sample comprises approximately 180,000 distinct CDR3 sequences, approximately 9.6% of which are singletons, and about 4.2% rests with the top ten. This clonotype has only a few counts. This CDR3 contains 13 residues. The germline CDR1 and CDR2 sequences are SNHLY and FYNNEI. J lost 2 bases, V lost 11 bases, and 8 bases had no gene match. V and J are TRBV2 and TRBJ1-2, with 7 bases fitting TRBD1. The material sequenced was PBMCs. This clonotype originated in a human donor in good health (CMV status not recorded). Some clones in this sample may be carry-over from other donors' samples. CDR3 loop: CAFSRDSNYGYTF. As DNA, the CDR3 is TGTGCCTTTAGTCGGGACAGCAACTATGGCTACACCTTC. Full variable domain (rest looked up from reference TRBV2 and TRBJ1-2): EPEVTQTPSHQVTQMGQEVILRCVPISNHLYFYWYRQILGQKVEFLVSFYNNEISEKSEIFDDQFSVERPDGSNFTLKIRSTKLEDSAMYFCAFSRDSNYGYTFGSGTRLTVV.